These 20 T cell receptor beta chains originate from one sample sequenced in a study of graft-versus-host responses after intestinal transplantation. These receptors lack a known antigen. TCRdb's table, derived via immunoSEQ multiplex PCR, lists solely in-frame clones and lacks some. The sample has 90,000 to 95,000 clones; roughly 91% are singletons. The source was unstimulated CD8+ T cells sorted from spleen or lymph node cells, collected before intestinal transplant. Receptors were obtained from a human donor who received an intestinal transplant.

This chain's CDR3 is CASSLGTSGRNEQFF. Here the CDR3 DNA reads TGTGCCAGCAGCTTGGGGACTAGCGGGAGAAACGAGCAGTTCTTC. The chain has TRBV5-6 and TRBJ2-1, with TRBD2 identical over 13 bases. CDR3 length equals 15 residues. J was trimmed by 10 bases and V by 0 bases; bases with no gene match: 4. The germline V gene has CDR1 SGHDT and CDR2 YYEEEE.

The CDR3 region has the DNA TGTGCCATCAGTGAGTCGGGGGCGCCCACTGGCTACACCTTC. It translates to CAISESGAPTGYTF. The chain is built from TRBV10-3 and TRBJ1-2; D perhaps matches TRBD1 (6 bases). CDR1 ENHRY and CDR2 SYGVKD come from the germline V gene. The CDR3 spans 14 residues. Trimming removed 0 bases from V and 7 bases from J, with 12 bases in between.

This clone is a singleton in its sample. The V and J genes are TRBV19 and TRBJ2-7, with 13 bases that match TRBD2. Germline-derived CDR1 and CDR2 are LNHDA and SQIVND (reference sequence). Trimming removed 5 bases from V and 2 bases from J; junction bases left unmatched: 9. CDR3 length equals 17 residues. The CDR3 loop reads CASSPGLAGDRAYEQYF. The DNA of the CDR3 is TGTGCCAGTAGTCCCGGACTAGCGGGGGACCGCGCCTACGAGCAGTACTTC.

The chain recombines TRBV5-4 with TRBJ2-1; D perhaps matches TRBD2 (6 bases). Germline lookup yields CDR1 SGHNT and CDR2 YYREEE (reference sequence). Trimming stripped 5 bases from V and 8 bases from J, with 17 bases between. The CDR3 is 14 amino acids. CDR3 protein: CASSSGLNVYEQFF. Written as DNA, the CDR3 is TGTGCCAGCAGTAGCGGTCTTAATGTCTATGAGCAGTTCTTC.

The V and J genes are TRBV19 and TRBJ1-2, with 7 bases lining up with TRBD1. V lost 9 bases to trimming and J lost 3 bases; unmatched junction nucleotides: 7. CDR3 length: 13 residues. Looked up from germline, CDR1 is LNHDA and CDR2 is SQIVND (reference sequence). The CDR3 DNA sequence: TGTGCCAGCCGAGGGGGCGCAGACTATGGCTACACCTTC. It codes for CASRGGADYGYTF.

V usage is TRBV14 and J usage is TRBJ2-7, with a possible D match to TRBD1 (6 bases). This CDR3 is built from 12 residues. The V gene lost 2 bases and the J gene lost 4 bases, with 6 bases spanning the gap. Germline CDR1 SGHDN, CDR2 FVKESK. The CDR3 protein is CASSQQGYEQYF. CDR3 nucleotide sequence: TGTGCCAGCAGCCAACAGGGGTACGAGCAGTACTTC.

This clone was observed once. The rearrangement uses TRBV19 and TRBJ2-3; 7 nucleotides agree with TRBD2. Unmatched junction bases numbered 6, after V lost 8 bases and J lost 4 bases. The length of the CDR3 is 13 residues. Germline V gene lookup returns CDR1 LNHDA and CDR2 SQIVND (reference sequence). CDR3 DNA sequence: TGTGCCAGTCAGGGTGGGGGGGCAGATACGCAGTATTTT. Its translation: CASQGGGADTQYF.

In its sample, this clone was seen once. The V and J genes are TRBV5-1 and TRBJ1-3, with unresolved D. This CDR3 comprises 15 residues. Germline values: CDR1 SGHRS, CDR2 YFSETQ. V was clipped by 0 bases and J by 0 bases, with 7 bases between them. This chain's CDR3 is CASSLARDSGNTIYF. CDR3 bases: TGCGCCAGCAGCTTGGCCCGGGACTCTGGAAACACCATATATTTT.

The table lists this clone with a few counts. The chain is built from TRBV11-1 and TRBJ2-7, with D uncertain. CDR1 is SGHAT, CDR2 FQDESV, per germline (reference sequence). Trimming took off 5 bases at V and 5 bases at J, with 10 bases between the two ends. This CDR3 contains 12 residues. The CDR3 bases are TGTGCCAGCAGCCCGCGAGCCGACGAGCAGTACTTC. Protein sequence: CASSPRADEQYF.

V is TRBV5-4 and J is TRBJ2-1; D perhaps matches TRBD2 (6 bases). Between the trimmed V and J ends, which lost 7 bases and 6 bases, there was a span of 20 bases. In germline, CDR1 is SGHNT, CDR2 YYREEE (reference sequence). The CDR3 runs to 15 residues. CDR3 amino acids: CASRYSGTGVNEQFF. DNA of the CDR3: TGTGCCAGCCGCTACTCCGGGACTGGAGTCAATGAGCAGTTCTTC.

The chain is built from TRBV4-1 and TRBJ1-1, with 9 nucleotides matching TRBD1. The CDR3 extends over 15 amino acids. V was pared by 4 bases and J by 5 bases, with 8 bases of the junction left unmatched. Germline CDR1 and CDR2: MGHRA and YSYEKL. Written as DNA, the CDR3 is TGCGCCAGCAGCCCTAACCGGGACAGGGTAACTGAAGCTTTCTTT. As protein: CASSPNRDRVTEAFF.

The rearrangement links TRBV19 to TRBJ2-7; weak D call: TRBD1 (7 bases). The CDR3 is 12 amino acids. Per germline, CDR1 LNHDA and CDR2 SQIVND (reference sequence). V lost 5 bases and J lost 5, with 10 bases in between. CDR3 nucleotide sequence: TGTGCCAGTAGTCCAGGGGGGAACGAGCAGTACTTC. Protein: CASSPGGNEQYF.

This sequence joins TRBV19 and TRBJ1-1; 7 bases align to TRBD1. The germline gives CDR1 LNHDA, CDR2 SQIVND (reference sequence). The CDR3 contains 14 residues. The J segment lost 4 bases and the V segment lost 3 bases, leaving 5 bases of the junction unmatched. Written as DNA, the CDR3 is TGTGCCAGTAGTATTGCGTCAGGGGGCACTGAAGCTTTCTTT. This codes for CASSIASGGTEAFF.

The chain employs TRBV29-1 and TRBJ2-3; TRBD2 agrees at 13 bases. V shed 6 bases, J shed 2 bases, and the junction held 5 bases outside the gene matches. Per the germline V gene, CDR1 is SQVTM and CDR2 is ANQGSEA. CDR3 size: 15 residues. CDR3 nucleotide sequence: TGCAGCGTGAGAGGGACTAGCGGGGACACAGATACGCAGTATTTT. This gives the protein CSVRGTSGDTDTQYF.

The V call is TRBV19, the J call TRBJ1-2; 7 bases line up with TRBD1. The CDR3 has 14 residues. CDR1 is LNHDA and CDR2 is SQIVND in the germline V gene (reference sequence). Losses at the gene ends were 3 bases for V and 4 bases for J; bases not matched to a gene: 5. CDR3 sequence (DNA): TGTGCCAGTAGTATCTACAGGGGAGGCTATGGCTACACCTTC. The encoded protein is CASSIYRGGYGYTF.

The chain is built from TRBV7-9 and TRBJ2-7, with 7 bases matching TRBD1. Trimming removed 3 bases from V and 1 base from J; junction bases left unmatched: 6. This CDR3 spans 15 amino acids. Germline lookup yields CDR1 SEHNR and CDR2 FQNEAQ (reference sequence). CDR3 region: CASSFTGVGSYEQYF. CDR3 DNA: TGTGCCAGCAGCTTCACAGGGGTCGGGTCCTACGAGCAGTACTTC.

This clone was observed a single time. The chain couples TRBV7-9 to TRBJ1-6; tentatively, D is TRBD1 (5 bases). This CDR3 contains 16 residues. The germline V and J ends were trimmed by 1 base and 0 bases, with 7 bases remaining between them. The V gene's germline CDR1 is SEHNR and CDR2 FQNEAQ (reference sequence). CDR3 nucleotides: TGTGCCAGCAGCTTAGAGACAGTCTCCTATAATTCACCCCTCCACTTT. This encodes CASSLETVSYNSPLHF.

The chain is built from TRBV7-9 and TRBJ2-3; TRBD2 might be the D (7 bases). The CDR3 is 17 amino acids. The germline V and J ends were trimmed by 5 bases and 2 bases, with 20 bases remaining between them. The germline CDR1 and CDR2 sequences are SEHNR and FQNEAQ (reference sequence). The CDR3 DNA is TGTGCCAGCAGCCGCAAAATGGGAGGGGGGAACACAGATACGCAGTATTTT. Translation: CASSRKMGGGNTDTQYF.

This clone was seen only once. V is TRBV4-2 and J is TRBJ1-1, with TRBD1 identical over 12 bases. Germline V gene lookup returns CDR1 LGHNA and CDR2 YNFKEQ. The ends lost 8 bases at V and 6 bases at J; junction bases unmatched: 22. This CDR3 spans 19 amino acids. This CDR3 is CASRTGTGGALEIFAEAFF. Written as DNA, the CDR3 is TGTGCCAGCCGAACGGGGACAGGGGGCGCATTAGAGATTTTCGCTGAAGCTTTCTTT.

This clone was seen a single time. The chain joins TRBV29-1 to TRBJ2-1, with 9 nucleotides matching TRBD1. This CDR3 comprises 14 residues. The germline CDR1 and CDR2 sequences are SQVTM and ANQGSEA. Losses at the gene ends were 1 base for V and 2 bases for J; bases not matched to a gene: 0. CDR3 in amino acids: CSVEGQGAYNEQFF. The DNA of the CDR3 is TGCAGCGTTGAAGGACAGGGGGCCTACAATGAGCAGTTCTTC.